These 14 T cell receptor beta chains share one sample of origin, sequenced in a study of blood T cell repertoires in COVID-19. Data came from immunoSEQ multiplex PCR; TCRdb stores just in-frame clones and leaves some out. The data hold a few hundred thousand clones, with roughly 90% observed a single time. The specimen was peripheral blood. The receptors derive from a man between 60 and 70 years old who had recovered from COVID-19.

J is TRBJ1-5 and V is TRBV30; 8 bases are shared with TRBD1. The CDR3 contains 15 residues. V lost 1 base and J lost 2; bases outside the gene matches: 4. The V gene's germline CDR1 is GTSNPN and CDR2 SVGIG (reference sequence). CDR3 in DNA: TGTGCCTGGAGTGCCCAGGGGGCAGGCAATCAGCCCCAGCATTTT. This gives the protein CAWSAQGAGNQPQHF.

The V and J genes are TRBV30 and TRBJ2-3; D is undetermined. V lost 8 bases and J lost 1, with 10 bases in between. The CDR3 covers 12 residues. Germline loops: CDR1 GTSNPN, CDR2 SVGIG (reference sequence). This CDR3 reads CARDPGTDTQYF. DNA of the CDR3: TGTGCCCGCGATCCCGGCACAGATACGCAGTATTTT.

This clone was picked up a small number of times. The chain couples TRBV5-1 to TRBJ2-2; D may be TRBD2 (6 bases). V was pared by 4 bases and J by 0 bases, with 19 bases between. The germline gives CDR1 SGHRS, CDR2 YFSETQ. The CDR3 loop spans 18 amino acids. DNA of the CDR3: TGCGCCAGCAGCAGGGACTTTAGGTCGGCAGCGAACACCGGGGAGCTGTTTTTT. Translation gives CASSRDFRSAANTGELFF.

The CDR3 region has the DNA TGTGCCAGCAGTCGTGGTGACAGGATGAACACTGAAGCTTTCTTT. This sequence encodes CASSRGDRMNTEAFF. The gene calls are TRBV27 and TRBJ1-1; D possibly corresponds to TRBD1 (6 bases). Germline V gives CDR1 MNHEY, CDR2 SMNVEV (reference sequence). V gave up 5 bases and J gave up 0 bases, with 13 bases separating them. CDR3 length: 15 residues.

The gene calls are TRBV5-1 and TRBJ2-5, with D tentatively TRBD1 (6 bases). The CDR3 has 15 amino acids. The V end lost 5 bases, the J end lost 2 bases, and 16 bases lay between the germline ends. Looked up from germline, CDR1 is SGHRS and CDR2 is YFSETQ. CDR3 region: CASRVIGQGQETQYF. CDR3 coding DNA: TGCGCCAGCAGGGTAATAGGGCAGGGGCAAGAGACCCAGTACTTC.

V usage is TRBV19 and J usage is TRBJ1-6, with D unclear. V was pared by 1 base and J by 2 bases, with 9 bases between. CDR1 and CDR2 (germline): LNHDA, SQIVND (reference sequence). CDR3 size: 16 residues. The CDR3 spells CASSIVRQAYNSPLHF. CDR3 DNA sequence: TGTGCCAGTAGTATAGTTCGACAAGCCTATAATTCACCCCTCCACTTT.

The chain uses TRBV3-1 (or the pseudogene TRBV3-2) and TRBJ1-4; D unresolved. Germline assignment: CDR1 LGHDT and CDR2 YNNKEL (reference sequence). With 4 bases removed from V and 0 bases from J, the gap between germline ends came to 6 bases. The CDR3 has 14 residues. This CDR3 is CASSPIATNEKLFF. The CDR3 DNA is TGTGCCAGCAGCCCGATAGCAACTAATGAAAAACTGTTTTTT.

The chain joins TRBV30 to TRBJ1-1; D unresolved. This CDR3 has 13 amino acids. Germline CDR1 is GTSNPN and CDR2 is SVGIG (reference sequence). V lost 0 bases, J lost 1 base, and 6 bases lay in between. CDR3 nucleotides: TGTGCCTGGAGTGTACACAAGAACACTGAAGCTTTCTTT. Translating gives CAWSVHKNTEAFF.

The rearrangement uses TRBV10-3 and TRBJ2-4; the D gene is possibly TRBD1 (5 bases). Looked up from germline, CDR1 is ENHRY and CDR2 is SYGVKD. This CDR3 is built from 15 residues. The ends were cut back, 10 bases at V and 2 bases at J, with 18 bases in the middle. This chain's CDR3 is CATEGDTGTKNIQYF. The CDR3, as DNA: TGTGCCACCGAAGGGGATACAGGAACCAAAAACATTCAGTACTTC.

The chain combines TRBV11-2 with TRBJ1-2, with a tentative D call TRBD1 (6 bases). Looked up from germline, CDR1 is SGHAT and CDR2 is FQNNGV. This CDR3 has 12 amino acids. The germline V and J ends were trimmed by 7 bases and 7 bases, with 13 bases remaining between them. The CDR3 loop reads CASKSQGSGYTF. CDR3 nucleotide sequence: TGTGCCAGCAAATCACAGGGTTCTGGCTACACCTTC.

The rearrangement joins TRBV13 to TRBJ2-5; 7 positions agree with TRBD1. Germline V gene lookup returns CDR1 PRHDT and CDR2 FYEKMQ (reference sequence). V was clipped by 5 bases and J by 1 base; unmatched bases: 4. The CDR3 runs to 14 residues. The CDR3 DNA reads as TGTGCCAGCAGCACAAGGGACAGCCAAGAGACCCAGTACTTC. Translating gives CASSTRDSQETQYF.

The rearrangement joins TRBV19 to TRBJ1-1, with 9 bases matching TRBD1. Looked up from germline, CDR1 is LNHDA and CDR2 is SQIVND (reference sequence). The CDR3 loop spans 16 amino acids. V trimming: 5 bases; J trimming: 1 base; junction bases outside the gene matches: 8. Written as DNA, the CDR3 is TGTGCCAGTAGTCTCCGGACAGGGGTTCGGAACACTGAAGCTTTCTTT. Protein: CASSLRTGVRNTEAFF.

V is TRBV18 and J is TRBJ1-2; TRBD1 might be the D (6 bases). V shed 3 bases and J shed 0 bases, with 11 bases lying between them. This CDR3 spans 15 amino acids. The germline gives CDR1 KGHSH, CDR2 LQKENI. CDR3 DNA sequence: TGTGCCAGCTCACCCGACAGGACCTCTAACTATGGCTACACCTTC. This gives the protein CASSPDRTSNYGYTF.

CDR3 DNA: TGTGCCAGTAGTATCGGAGCGGGGGGGCGGAATGAGCAGTTCTTC. Residues: CASSIGAGGRNEQFF. V is TRBV19 and J is TRBJ2-1; TRBD2 matches 10 bases. Germline V CDR1 and CDR2: LNHDA, SQIVND (reference sequence). The CDR3 has 15 residues. The J segment lost 7 bases and the V segment lost 3 bases, leaving 6 bases of the junction unmatched.